Below, 20 T cell receptor beta chains from the same sample are listed, as sequenced in a study of T cells in Graves' hyperthyroidism and ophthalmopathy. Researchers took RNA transcripts and amplified the TCR beta CDR3 regions from them. HTBI primers were employed in a first-round RT-PCR of the TCR CDR3. TCRdb analysed the multiplex PCR reads with MiXCR anew, one entry per CDR3 protein. The sample shows roughly 640,000 distinct CDR3 sequences, about a sixth of them seen only once. Sequencing was carried out using blood. The source is a woman aged 40 to 50 with Graves' ophthalmopathy.

V gene TRBV5-1 combines with J gene TRBJ2-5; D perhaps matches TRBD1 (5 bases). The CDR3 contains 15 residues. Germline-derived CDR1 and CDR2 are SGHRS and YFSETQ. Deletions cut 3 bases from V and 1 base from J, with 13 bases between. As DNA, the CDR3 is TGCGCCAGCAGCTCCTTAGGGGATATCCAAGAGACCCAGTACTTC. This gives the protein CASSSLGDIQETQYF.

This clonotype was observed at least ten times. This chain uses TRBV2 with TRBJ1-5, with unresolved D. This CDR3 has 13 residues. Trimming removed 5 bases from V and 5 bases from J, with 10 bases in between. The germline gives CDR1 SNHLY, CDR2 FYNNEI. The CDR3 DNA reads TGTGCCAGCAGTCCAGCACGGGATCAGCCCCAGCATTTT. Protein sequence: CASSPARDQPQHF.

The table lists this clonotype with many counts. V is TRBV2 and J is TRBJ2-3; possible D gene TRBD2, 5 bases. The CDR3 contains 11 residues. The V gene lost 10 bases and the J gene lost 3 bases, with 8 bases spanning the gap. Per the germline V gene, CDR1 is SNHLY and CDR2 is FYNNEI. The CDR3 DNA follows: TGTGCCACGAGGGTGACAGATACGCAGTATTTT. As protein: CATRVTDTQYF.

This clonotype was detected ten times or more. The rearrangement links TRBV18 to TRBJ1-1; 12 bases line up with TRBD1. In germline, CDR1 is KGHSH, CDR2 LQKENI. The V and J ends lost 4 bases and 1 base, in that order; junction bases with no gene match: 1. The CDR3 is 15 amino acids. CDR3 region: CASSLGQGANTEAFF. DNA for the CDR3: TGTGCCAGCTCACTGGGACAGGGGGCGAACACTGAAGCTTTCTTT.

In its sample, this clonotype was seen many times. This chain joins TRBV7-8 and TRBJ1-4; D gene ambiguous. There are 13 residues in the CDR3. Germline V gives CDR1 SGHVS, CDR2 FQNEAQ. V lost 1 base and J 10 bases, leaving 10 bases between the germline ends. As DNA, the CDR3 is TGTGCCAGCAGCTTAGGCCCCCTTGGAAAACTGTTTTTT. It codes for CASSLGPLGKLFF.

This clonotype was counted at least ten times. The gene calls are TRBV7-9 and TRBJ1-2; D perhaps matches TRBD1 (6 bases). Deletions cut 6 bases from V and 4 bases from J, with 18 bases between. The CDR3 contains 15 residues. Germline V gene data show CDR1 as SEHNR and CDR2 as FQNEAQ (reference sequence). The CDR3 spells CASSPGELLGYGYTF. The CDR3 nucleotides read TGTGCCAGCAGTCCAGGGGAGTTGTTGGGCTATGGCTACACCTTC.

Concerning this clonotype itself: Just one base apart from a much larger clone, this may be a read error. The rearrangement joins TRBV7-8 to TRBJ2-2, with 8 bases identical to TRBD2. Germline V gene data show CDR1 as SGHVS and CDR2 as FQNEAQ. The length of the CDR3 is 15 residues. The CDR3 loop is CVSGTAGGYTGELFF. The CDR3 DNA reads TGTGTCAGCGGTACTGCGGGAGGATACACCGGGGAGCTGTTTTTT.

This clonotype was detected a few times. The gene calls are TRBV20-1 and TRBJ2-5; 9 bases map to TRBD2. The junction had 5 bases not matched to a gene; V was cut back by 6 bases and J by 3 bases. CDR3 size: 13 residues. CDR1 and CDR2 (germline): DFQATT, SNEGSKA (reference sequence). DNA of the CDR3: TGCAGTGCGACAGCGGGGGGAAAAGAGACCCAGTACTTC. Translation gives CSATAGGKETQYF.

Turning to this clonotype: A read error may explain this, as a much larger clone is one base away. The J gene is TRBJ1-2, the V gene TRBV12-3 or TRBV12-4; 9 bases are a match to TRBD1. This CDR3 is 16 amino acids long. The CDR3 nucleotides are TGTGCCAGCAGTGGTTTGGCGGGACAGGGTATTGGTGGCCACACCTTC. Residues: CASSGLAGQGIGGHTF.

This clonotype has a count of ten or more. The V call is TRBV7-2, the J call TRBJ2-5; TRBD2 might be the D (7 bases). Germline V gene sequence: CDR1 SGHTA, CDR2 FQGNSA. Trimming took 0 bases from V and 4 from J, leaving 12 bases between them. This CDR3 comprises 15 residues. The DNA of the CDR3 is TGTGCCAGCAGCTTAGCGGGGGGGCCCCCAGAGACCCAGTACTTC. Translation gives CASSLAGGPPETQYF.

This clonotype occurred a few times. The V call is TRBV29-1, the J call TRBJ2-2; 8 bases agree with TRBD1. The CDR3 length is 15 residues. V dropped 7 bases and J dropped 1; count of bases not matched to a gene: 8. The germline V gene encodes CDR1 SQVTM and CDR2 ANQGSEA. The CDR3: CSAKTGTGNTGELFF. CDR3 coding DNA: TGCAGCGCTAAGACCGGGACAGGGAACACCGGGGAGCTGTTTTTT.

This clonotype was counted at least ten times. This chain connects TRBV7-9 to TRBJ2-6; 7 positions agree with TRBD1. The V gene's germline CDR1 is SEHNR and CDR2 FQNEAQ (reference sequence). CDR3 length: 15 residues. The V gene end was trimmed by 3 bases and the J gene end by 2 bases; junction bases not matched to a gene: 1. DNA for the CDR3: TGTGCCAGCAGCTTCGACAGGGCTGGGGCCAACGTCCTGACTTTC. Amino acid sequence: CASSFDRAGANVLTF.

The rearrangement links TRBV10-2 to TRBJ2-1, with TRBD2 matching 15 bases. Germline values: CDR1 WSHSY, CDR2 SAAADI. This CDR3 spans 18 amino acids. Unmatched junction bases numbered 13, after V lost 7 bases and J lost 6 bases. DNA for the CDR3: TGCGCCAGCAATACGGAGTCAGGACTAGCGGGGGGGTTCAATGAGCAGTTCTTC. Its protein is CASNTESGLAGGFNEQFF.

About this clonotype: This may arise from a read error, as a much more abundant clone is one base away. This chain joins TRBV6-2 or TRBV6-3 and TRBJ1-2; perhaps TRBD1 as D (5 bases). The CDR3 runs to 13 residues. The ends were cut back, 6 bases at V and 6 bases at J, with 14 bases in the middle. CDR1 MNHEY and CDR2 SVGEGT come from the germline V gene. Written as DNA, the CDR3 is TGTGCCAGCAGACGGGGGAAACTAGATGGCTACACCTTC. It encodes CASRRGKLDGYTF.

The sample holds many counts of this clonotype. This rearrangement joins TRBV7-3 to TRBJ2-3; 11 bases fit TRBD2. CDR3 length equals 18 residues. With V trimmed by 0 bases and J by 0 bases, 5 bases remained unmatched. Germline V CDR1 and CDR2: SGHTA, FQGTGA. The CDR3 nucleotides are TGTGCCAGCAGCTTAACCTTAGCGGGAGGGCCTAGCACAGATACGCAGTATTTT. Translating it yields CASSLTLAGGPSTDTQYF.

This clonotype was found many times. The gene calls are TRBV28 and TRBJ2-1, with 12 bases lining up with TRBD2. Trimming at V came to 6 bases and at J to 4 bases, leaving 4 bases not matched to a gene. Germline V lookup: CDR1 MDHEN, CDR2 SYDVKM. The CDR3 has 15 residues. The CDR3 reads CASSPSGRAYNEQFF. As DNA, the CDR3 is TGTGCCAGCAGCCCTAGCGGGAGGGCATACAATGAGCAGTTCTTC.

The chain links TRBV2 to TRBJ2-1; 10 bases align to TRBD2. The CDR3 runs 16 residues. CDR1 SNHLY and CDR2 FYNNEI come from the germline V gene. The ends lost 7 bases at V and 8 bases at J; junction bases unmatched: 14. CDR3 residues: CASNPTSGTKLYEQFF. CDR3 sequence (DNA): TGTGCCAGCAACCCCACTAGCGGGACTAAGCTGTATGAGCAGTTCTTC.

The rearrangement links TRBV2 to TRBJ1-4; 9 nucleotides line up with TRBD1. CDR3 length equals 14 residues. J lost 6 bases, V lost 6 bases, and 5 bases had no gene match. CDR1 is SNHLY, CDR2 FYNNEI, per germline. CDR3 DNA: TGTGCCAGCAGGACGGGACAGGGAGATGAAAAACTGTTTTTT. Its translation is CASRTGQGDEKLFF. Full variable domain (rest looked up from reference TRBV2 and TRBJ1-4): EPEVTQTPSHQVTQMGQEVILRCVPISNHLYFYWYRQILGQKVEFLVSFYNNEISEKSEIFDDQFSVERPDGSNFTLKIRSTKLEDSAMYFCASRTGQGDEKLFFGSGTQLSVL.

The V call is TRBV5-6, the J call TRBJ1-5, with D perhaps TRBD1 (6 bases). CDR3 length: 15 amino acids. Trimming removed 4 bases from V and 1 base from J, with 12 bases in between. Looked up from germline, CDR1 is SGHDT and CDR2 is YYEEEE. The CDR3 DNA sequence: TGTGCCAGCAGCATTGCTACAGGGAGCAATCAGCCCCAGCATTTT. It yields the protein CASSIATGSNQPQHF.

The chain links TRBV3-1 to TRBJ2-7; D gene uncertain. Trimming took off 1 base at V and 0 bases at J, with 7 bases between the two ends. CDR1 and CDR2 from the germline V gene are LGHDT and YNNKEL (reference sequence). This CDR3 comprises 14 residues. In DNA form, the CDR3 reads TGTGCCAGCAGCCAAGGGTCCTACTCCTACGAGCAGTACTTC. Residues: CASSQGSYSYEQYF.